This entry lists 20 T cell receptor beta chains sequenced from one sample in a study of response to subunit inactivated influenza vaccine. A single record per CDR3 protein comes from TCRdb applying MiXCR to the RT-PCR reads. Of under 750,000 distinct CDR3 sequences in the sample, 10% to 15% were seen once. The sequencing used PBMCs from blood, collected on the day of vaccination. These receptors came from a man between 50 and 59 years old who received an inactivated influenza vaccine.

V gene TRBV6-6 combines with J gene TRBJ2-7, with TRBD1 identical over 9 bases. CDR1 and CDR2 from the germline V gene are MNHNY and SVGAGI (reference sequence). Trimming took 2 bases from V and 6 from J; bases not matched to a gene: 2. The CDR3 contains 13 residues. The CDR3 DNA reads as TGTGCCAGCAGTTACGGGGACAGGGTCGAGCAGTACTTC. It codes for CASSYGDRVEQYF.

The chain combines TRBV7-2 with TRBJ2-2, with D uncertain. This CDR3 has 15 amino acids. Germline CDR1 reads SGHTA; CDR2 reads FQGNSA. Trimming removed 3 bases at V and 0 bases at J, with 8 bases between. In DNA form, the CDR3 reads TGTGCCAGCAGCTTTTTGTCAGCGAACACCGGGGAGCTGTTTTTT. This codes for CASSFLSANTGELFF. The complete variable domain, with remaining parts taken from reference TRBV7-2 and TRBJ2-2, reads GAGVSQSPSNKVTEKGKDVELRCDPISGHTALYWYRQSLGQGLEFLIYFQGNSAPDKSGLPSDRFSAERTGGSVSTLTIQRTQQEDSAVYLCASSFLSANTGELFFGEGSRLTVL.

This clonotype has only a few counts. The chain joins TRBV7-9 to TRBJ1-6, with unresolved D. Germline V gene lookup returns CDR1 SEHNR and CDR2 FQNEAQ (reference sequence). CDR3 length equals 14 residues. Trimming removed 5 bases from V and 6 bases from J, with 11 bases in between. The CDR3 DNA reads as TGTGCCAGCAGCCCCCCGGGATTTAATTCACCCCTCCACTTT. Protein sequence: CASSPPGFNSPLHF.

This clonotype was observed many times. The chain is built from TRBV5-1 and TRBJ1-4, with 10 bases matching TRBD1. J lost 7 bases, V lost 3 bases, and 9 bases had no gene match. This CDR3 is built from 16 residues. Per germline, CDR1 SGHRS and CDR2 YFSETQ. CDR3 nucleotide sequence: TGCGCCAGCAGCTCCGGCGGACAGGGGGTCTTTGAAAAACTGTTTTTT. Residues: CASSSGGQGVFEKLFF. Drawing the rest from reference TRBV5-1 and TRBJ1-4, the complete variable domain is KAGVTQTPRYLIKTRGQQVTLSCSPISGHRSVSWYQQTPGQGLQFLFEYFSETQRNKGNFPGRFSGRQFSNSRSEMNVSTLELGDSALYLCASSSGGQGVFEKLFFGSGTQLSVL.

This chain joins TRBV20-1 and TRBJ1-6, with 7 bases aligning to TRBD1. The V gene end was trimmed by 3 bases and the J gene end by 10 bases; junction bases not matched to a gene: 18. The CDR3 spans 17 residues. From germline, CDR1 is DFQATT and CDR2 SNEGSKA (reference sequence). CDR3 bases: TGCAGTGCTAGGGCAGCCCAAATCCCAGACAGGGTCTCACCCCTCCACTTT. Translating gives CSARAAQIPDRVSPLHF.

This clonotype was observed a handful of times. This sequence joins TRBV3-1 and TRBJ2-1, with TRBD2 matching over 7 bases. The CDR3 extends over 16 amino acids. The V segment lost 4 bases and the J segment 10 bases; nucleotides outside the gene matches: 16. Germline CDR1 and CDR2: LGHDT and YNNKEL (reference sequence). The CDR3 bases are TGTGCCAGCAGCCCATACCAGCGGGGAGCAGGCGGGGAGCAGTTCTTC. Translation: CASSPYQRGAGGEQFF.

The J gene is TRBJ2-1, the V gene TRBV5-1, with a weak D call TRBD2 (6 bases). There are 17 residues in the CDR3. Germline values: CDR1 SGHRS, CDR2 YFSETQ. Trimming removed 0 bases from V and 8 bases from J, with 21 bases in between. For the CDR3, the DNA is TGCGCCAGCAGCTTGGCTTCTGGCGGGATGGAGGGCCATGAGCAGTTCTTC. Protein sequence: CASSLASGGMEGHEQFF.

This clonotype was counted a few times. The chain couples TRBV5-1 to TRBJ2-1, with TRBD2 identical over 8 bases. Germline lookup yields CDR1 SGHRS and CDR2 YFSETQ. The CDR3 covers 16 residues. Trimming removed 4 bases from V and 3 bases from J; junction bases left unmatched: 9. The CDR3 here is CASSQSGSANYNEQFF. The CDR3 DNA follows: TGCGCCAGCAGCCAGAGCGGGAGCGCCAACTACAATGAGCAGTTCTTC.

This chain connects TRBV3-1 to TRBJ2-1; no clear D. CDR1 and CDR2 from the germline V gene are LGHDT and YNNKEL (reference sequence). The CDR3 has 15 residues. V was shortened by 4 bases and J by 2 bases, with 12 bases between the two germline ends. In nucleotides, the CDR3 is TGTGCCAGCAGCCCGGACCGGCCTCCCTACAATGAGCAGTTCTTC. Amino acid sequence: CASSPDRPPYNEQFF.

The CDR3 region is CASSRERGPNYGYTF. As DNA, the CDR3 is TGTGCCAGCAGCCGCGAAAGGGGGCCCAACTATGGCTACACCTTC. The chain couples TRBV11-1 to TRBJ1-2; 7 nucleotides match TRBD1. The trim removed 5 bases at V and 2 bases at J, leaving 8 bases unmatched. CDR3 length: 15 residues. Per the germline V gene, CDR1 is SGHAT and CDR2 is FQDESV (reference sequence).

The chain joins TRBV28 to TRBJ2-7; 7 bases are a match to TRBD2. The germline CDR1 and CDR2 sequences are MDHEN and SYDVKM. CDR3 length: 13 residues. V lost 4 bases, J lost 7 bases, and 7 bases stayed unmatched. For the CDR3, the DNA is TGTGCCAGCAGTTCGGGACTACCAGCGGAGCAGTACTTC. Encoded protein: CASSSGLPAEQYF.

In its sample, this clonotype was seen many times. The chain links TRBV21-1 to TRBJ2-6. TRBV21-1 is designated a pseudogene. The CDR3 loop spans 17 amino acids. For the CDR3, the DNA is TGTGCCAGCAGCAAAGTAAGAAACAGCTCTGGGGCCAACGTCCTGACTTTC. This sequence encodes CASSKVRNSSGANVLTF.

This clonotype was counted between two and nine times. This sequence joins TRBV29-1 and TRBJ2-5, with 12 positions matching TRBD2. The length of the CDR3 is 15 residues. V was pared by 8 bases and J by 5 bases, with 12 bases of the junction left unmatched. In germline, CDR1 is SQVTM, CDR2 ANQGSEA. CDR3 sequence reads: CSTDLAGGPSETQYF. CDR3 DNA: TGCAGCACTGACCTAGCGGGAGGGCCCTCGGAGACCCAGTACTTC.

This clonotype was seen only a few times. The CDR3 nucleotides are TGCAGTGCTAGAGCACCGGGACAGGGAAACACTGAAGCTTTCTTT. It encodes CSARAPGQGNTEAFF. The gene calls are TRBV20-1 and TRBJ1-1; 9 bases are shared with TRBD1. The CDR3 runs to 15 residues. CDR1 and CDR2 from the germline V gene are DFQATT and SNEGSKA (reference sequence). V lost 1 base and J lost 2; bases outside the gene matches: 5.

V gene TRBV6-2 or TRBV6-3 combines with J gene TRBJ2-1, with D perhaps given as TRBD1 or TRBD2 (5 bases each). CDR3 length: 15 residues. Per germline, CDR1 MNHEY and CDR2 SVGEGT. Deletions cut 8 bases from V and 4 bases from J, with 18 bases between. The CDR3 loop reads CASGPHGTPYNEQFF. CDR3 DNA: TGTGCCAGCGGACCTCATGGGACCCCATACAATGAGCAGTTCTTC.

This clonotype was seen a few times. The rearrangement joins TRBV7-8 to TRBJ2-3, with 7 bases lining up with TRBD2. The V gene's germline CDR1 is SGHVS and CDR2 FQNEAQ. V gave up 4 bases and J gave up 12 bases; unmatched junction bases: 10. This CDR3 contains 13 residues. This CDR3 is CASSSHFGGNQYF. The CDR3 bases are TGTGCCAGCAGCTCTCACTTCGGGGGGAATCAGTATTTT.

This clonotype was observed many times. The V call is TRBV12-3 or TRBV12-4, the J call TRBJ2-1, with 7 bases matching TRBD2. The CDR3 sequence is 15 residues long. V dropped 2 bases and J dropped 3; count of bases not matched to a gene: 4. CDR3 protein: CASSLWRGNYNEQFF. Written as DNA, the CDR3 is TGTGCCAGCAGTTTATGGCGGGGGAACTACAATGAGCAGTTCTTC.

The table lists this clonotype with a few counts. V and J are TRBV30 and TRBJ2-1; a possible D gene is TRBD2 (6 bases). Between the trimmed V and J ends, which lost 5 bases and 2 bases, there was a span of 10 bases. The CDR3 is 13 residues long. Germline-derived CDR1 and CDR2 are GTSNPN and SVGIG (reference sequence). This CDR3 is CAWLGGPYNEQFF. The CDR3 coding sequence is TGTGCCTGGTTAGGAGGGCCCTACAATGAGCAGTTCTTC.

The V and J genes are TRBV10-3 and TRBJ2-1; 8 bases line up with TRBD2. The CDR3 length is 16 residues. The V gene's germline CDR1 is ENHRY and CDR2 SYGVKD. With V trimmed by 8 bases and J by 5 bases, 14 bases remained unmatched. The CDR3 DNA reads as TGTGCCATCGGTGCGGGAGGCCTCCTTACCGACAATGAGCAGTTCTTC. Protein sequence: CAIGAGGLLTDNEQFF.

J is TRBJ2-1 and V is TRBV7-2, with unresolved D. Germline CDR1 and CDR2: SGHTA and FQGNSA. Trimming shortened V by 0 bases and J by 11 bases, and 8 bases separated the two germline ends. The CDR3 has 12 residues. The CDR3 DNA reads TGTGCCAGCAGCTTAGCAGGGCTTAAGCAGTTCTTC. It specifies CASSLAGLKQFF.